The sequence of this TCR gamma chain was determined in a study of Vδ1+ human thymocytes. As to this clone: Its matching antigen is unknown.

The template was reverse-transcribed extracted RNA. The CDR3 regions were amplified by multiplex PCR from V-gene primers to a constant-region primer. TCRdb re-called the multiplex PCR reads using CATT. The profile covers thousands of gamma-chain clones, with approximately 42% appearing a single time and under 2% taken by the ten largest. Germline V CDR1 and CDR2: VTNTFY, YDVSTARD (reference sequence). This CDR3 is built from 15 residues. The trim removed 0 bases at V and 2 bases at J, leaving 7 bases unmatched. Study-wide points: Highly polyclonal TRG and TRD repertoires with Gaussian CDR3 length distributions appeared in thymus. Unlike peripheral blood Vdelta1+ controls, thymic delta-chain sequences included about 20% Vdelta2 and few Vdelta3.

The chain is built from TRGV3 and TRGJ1 or TRGJ2. TCRdb lists no J gene, so it was determined here by aligning the DNA to germline. What was sequenced was Vdelta1+ gamma-delta thymocytes from the thymus. Subset: FACS-sorted CD3+ TCRalphabeta- TCRVdelta1+ TCRVdelta2- thymocytes. The receptor was isolated from a boy younger than two who had congenital heart surgery. CDR3 sequence: CATWDRRRYYYKKLF. As DNA, the CDR3 is TGTGCCACCTGGGACAGGCGGAGATATTATTATAAGAAACTCTTT.